This TCR beta chain is drawn from a study of T cells in Graves' hyperthyroidism and ophthalmopathy. The V gene lost 1 base and the J gene lost 11 bases, with 12 bases spanning the gap. The CDR3 runs 13 residues. Study-wide results and limits: Most thyroid-expanded clonotypes above 0.001 were also found in blood.

At least ten counts were recorded for this clonotype. Its antigen is unidentified. Researchers took RNA transcripts and amplified the TCR beta CDR3 regions from them. The HTBI primer set was used in a first-round RT-PCR of the TCR CDR3. TCRdb recomputed calls from the multiplex PCR reads with MiXCR, one row per CDR3 protein. In the table there are 390,000 or so distinct CDR3 sequences, roughly 14% of which are singletons. The J gene is TRBJ2-1, the V gene TRBV12-3 or TRBV12-4; maybe TRBD1 (5 bases). Sequencing was done on a sample of blood. The sequence came from a man aged 18-30 years with Graves' ophthalmopathy. The CDR3 DNA is TGTGCCAGCAGTTTAGACCCCGACAGCCAGCAGTTCTTC. Translating gives CASSLDPDSQQFF.